This TCR beta chain was retrieved from a study of PD-L1 blockade in urothelial cancer. Study details: Blood samples contained a median about 130,000 T cells.

The time point is: pretreatment peripheral blood. Using immunoSEQ multiplex PCR, the repertoire was profiled, and TCRdb retains in-frame clones only, with some absent. The sample contains about 63,000 clones, roughly 81% of which appear only once. The starting material was PBMCs, obtained around atezolizumab (anti-PD-L1) treatment. This sequence was found in a man in his 70s with urothelial cancer.

The CDR3 sequence is CASSLLAGAFYEQYF. The CDR3 DNA is TGTGCCAGCAGCTTACTAGCGGGAGCCTTTTACGAGCAGTACTTC. This chain uses TRBV5-6 with TRBJ2-7; 11 bases agree with TRBD2. The germline CDR1 and CDR2 sequences are SGHDT and YYEEEE. J lost 4 bases, V lost 2 bases, and 5 bases had no gene match. The CDR3 totals 15 residues.